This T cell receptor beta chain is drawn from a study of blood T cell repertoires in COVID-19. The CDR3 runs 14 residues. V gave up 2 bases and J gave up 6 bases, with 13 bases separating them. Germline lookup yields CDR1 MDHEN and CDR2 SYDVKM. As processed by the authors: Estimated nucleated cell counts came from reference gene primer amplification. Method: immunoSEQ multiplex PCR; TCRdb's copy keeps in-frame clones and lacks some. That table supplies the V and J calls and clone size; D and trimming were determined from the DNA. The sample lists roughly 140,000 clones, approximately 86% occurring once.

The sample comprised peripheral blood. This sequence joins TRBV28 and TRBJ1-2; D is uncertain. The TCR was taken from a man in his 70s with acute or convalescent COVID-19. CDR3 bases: TGTGCCAGCAGTTTACTGGGCCCTTCCCATGGCTACACCTTC. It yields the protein CASSLLGPSHGYTF.